This T cell receptor (beta chain) comes out of a study of T cells in Graves' hyperthyroidism and ophthalmopathy. Whole-study context: Peripheral blood specimens were obtained at initial diagnosis, prior to any treatment. Study-level points and caveats: Within blood appeared most thyroid clonotypes that had expanded above 0.001.

Amplified regions were TCR beta CDR3 sequences from RNA transcripts. The HTBI set primed first-round TCR CDR3 RT-PCR. TCRdb re-derived calls from the multiplex PCR reads in MiXCR, one entry per CDR3 protein. The sample yields roughly 200,000 distinct CDR3 sequences, around 19% seen once. Each diagnosis drew on symptoms, thyroxine, TRAb, thyroid ultrasound and orbital computed tomography findings. There are 14 residues in the CDR3. Trimming removed 5 bases at V and 1 base at J, with 11 bases between. From germline, CDR1 is SGHTA and CDR2 FQGNSA. This clonotype showed up just a few times. Its antigen is unknown.

The sequencing sample was made of blood. This clonotype was obtained from a man in his forties with Graves' hyperthyroidism. This chain uses TRBV7-2 with TRBJ2-5; possible D gene TRBD2, 5 bases. The CDR3 sequence is CASSPDYAQETQYF. Here the CDR3 DNA reads TGTGCCAGCAGCCCTGACTACGCCCAAGAGACCCAGTACTTC.